A single TCR beta chain is shown here with its context. Its target is not known. Measured with immunoSEQ multiplex PCR; TCRdb has only the in-frame clones, and not every one. Here the sample spans roughly 12,000 clones, 75% to 95% being singletons. In germline, CDR1 is SGHDT, CDR2 YYEEEE. V lost 0 bases to trimming and J lost 0 bases, with 12 bases between them. The CDR3 runs to 16 residues. This record belongs to a study of T cell clonotyping in hematopoietic cell transplantation. Notes on the study in general: Pathologically expanded recipient clonotypes increased progressively from day 30 to day 180 as diversity fell. At the given depth, recipient repertoires were over 95% de novo clonotypes. Broader posttransplant TCR repertoire diversity was predicted by graft donor and pretransplant recipient Inverse Simpson Index values. Without cell sorting, CD4 versus CD8 contributions remain unresolved.

The chain combines TRBV5-6 with TRBJ2-5, with a weak D call TRBD1 (6 bases). Sequenced material: peripheral blood mononuclear cells. This receptor was identified in a woman between 50 and 59 years old in good health. Some clones in this sample may be carry-over from other donors' samples. The CDR3 here is CASSLGHRADQETQYF. The CDR3, as DNA: TGTGCCAGCAGCTTGGGACACAGGGCGGACCAAGAGACCCAGTACTTC. The entire variable domain, with the rest obtained from reference TRBV5-6 and TRBJ2-5, is as follows: DAGVTQSPTHLIKTRGQQVTLRCSPKSGHDTVSWYQQALGQGPQFIFQYYEEEERQRGNFPDRFSGHQFPNYSSELNVNALLLGDSALYLCASSLGHRADQETQYFGPGTRLLVL.